Described below is a single TCR beta chain sequence and its context. The sample belongs to a study of blood T cell repertoires in COVID-19. Study at large: The United States, Italy and Spain were the sources of the acute and convalescent COVID-19 samples. PBMCs, B-cell-depleted T cells, or T cells were the source of the cDNA or gDNA that made up the material.

In the original workflow: Amplification with reference gene primers provided the estimates of nucleated cell counts. Produced via immunoSEQ multiplex PCR; TCRdb's table is partial and in-frame only. That table furnishes V, J and clone size, whereas the DNA furnished D and trimming. The sample lists 210,000 or so clones; roughly 85% were seen once. J lost 2 bases, V lost 5 bases, and 7 bases had no gene match. The CDR3 sequence is 16 residues long. Germline V gives CDR1 SEHNR, CDR2 FQNEAQ (reference sequence). This sequence originates from a woman younger than 30 who had recovered from COVID-19. The source material was peripheral blood. The rearrangement uses TRBV7-9 and TRBJ2-7; 12 nucleotides line up with TRBD2. The CDR3 loop reads CASSPRTSGKPYEQYF. The DNA for the CDR3 is TGTGCCAGCAGCCCTAGGACTAGCGGGAAACCCTACGAGCAGTACTTC.